Below are 5 T cell receptor beta chains sequenced from a single sample in a study of cytomegalovirus exposure and HLA in healthy donors. Both 60 Vbeta primers and 13 Jbeta primers went into the PCR. The protocol was immunoSEQ multiplex PCR, while the TCRdb copy is restricted to in-frame clones and leaves out a portion. The table has some 170,000 clones, 55% to 75% seen once. Sequencing used PBMCs. The source of these receptors is a human donor in good health.

This sequence joins TRBV4-3 and TRBJ1-2; D is perhaps TRBD1 (5 bases). CDR3 length: 16 amino acids. V lost 1 base to trimming and J lost 5 bases, with 17 bases between them. The germline CDR1 and CDR2 sequences are LGHNA and YSLEER. The CDR3 loop is CASSQVADTLGYGYTF. The CDR3 DNA is TGCGCCAGCAGCCAAGTCGCGGACACCCTCGGGTATGGCTACACCTTC.

The chain couples TRBV7-9 to TRBJ2-5; 11 bases are shared with TRBD2. The J segment lost 1 base and the V segment lost 0 bases, leaving 7 bases of the junction unmatched. This CDR3 is built from 18 residues. CDR1 and CDR2 from the germline V gene are SEHNR and FQNEAQ (reference sequence). For the CDR3, the DNA is TGTGCCAGCAGCTTAGCGTTGAGGACTAGCGGGCCCCAAGAGACCCAGTACTTC. This translates into CASSLALRTSGPQETQYF.

The chain carries TRBV5-4 and TRBJ2-2, with 9 positions matching TRBD1. V was clipped by 2 bases and J by 4 bases; unmatched bases: 6. The CDR3 length is 16 residues. Germline loops: CDR1 SGHNT, CDR2 YYREEE (reference sequence). The CDR3 DNA reads as TGTGCCAGCAGCTTTTGGGACAGGGATTTCACCGGGGAGCTGTTTTTT. Its translation is CASSFWDRDFTGELFF.

The rearrangement links TRBV9 to TRBJ2-7, with TRBD1 matching 7 bases. The CDR3 consists of 14 residues. Per the germline V gene, CDR1 is SGDLS and CDR2 is YYNGEE. V trimming: 5 bases; J trimming: 1 base; junction bases outside the gene matches: 6. The CDR3 region is CASSPETGSYEQYF. The DNA for the CDR3 is TGTGCCAGCAGTCCTGAGACAGGGTCCTACGAGCAGTACTTC.

This clone has only one observation. The chain combines TRBV19 with TRBJ2-7; 10 bases align to TRBD1. After removal of 5 bases from V and 5 bases from J, the junction contained 3 bases not matched to a gene. CDR3 length equals 13 residues. Germline V gene sequence: CDR1 LNHDA, CDR2 SQIVND (reference sequence). This chain's CDR3 is CASSPTGGNEQYF. DNA of the CDR3: TGTGCCAGTAGTCCGACAGGGGGCAACGAGCAGTACTTC.